A selection of T cell receptor beta chains follows, all from one sample in a study of OX40 agonist ivuxolimab in advanced cancers. TCRdb's copy holds only in-frame clones and misses some; the assay was immunoSEQ multiplex PCR. Of 53,000 or so clones in the sample, 93% were seen once. The sample consisted of CD4+ or CD8+ T cells sorted from blood, taken in a trial of the OX40 agonist ivuxolimab. The origin of the receptors is an adult with an advanced solid tumor such as melanoma, head and neck, liver or kidney cancer. CDR3s include the opening cysteine and the closing phenylalanine or tryptophan. D genes are given only for firm matches. A clone size is listed for some rows: how often the clone was seen (once, few, many), or a class if it is expanded.

D gene,J gene,V gene,clone size,CDR3 DNA,CDR3 protein
TRBD1,TRBJ1-1,TRBV14,.,TGTGCCAGCAGCCGGACGGGGACAGGGGTTCCCAACACTGAAGCTTTCTTT,CASSRTGTGVPNTEAFF
.,TRBJ1-2,TRBV7-6,.,TGTGCCAGCAGCTTAGGGCAGGGAGCTAACTATGGCTACACCTTC,CASSLGQGANYGYTF
.,TRBJ1-2,TRBV13,.,TGTGCCAGCAGCGAAACTCAGGAAGCTAACTATGGCTACACCTTC,CASSETQEANYGYTF
.,TRBJ2-7,TRBV9,once,TGTGCCAGCAGGGGGGATAACTCCTACGAGCAGTACTTC,CASRGDNSYEQYF
TRBD1,TRBJ1-2,TRBV28,.,TGTGCCAGCAGTTTATTCGACAGGGACTATGGCTACACCTTC,CASSLFDRDYGYTF
.,TRBJ2-7,TRBV15,once,TGTGCCACCAGCAGAGATACCGAGGGTTGGGAGCAGTACTTC,CATSRDTEGWEQYF
.,TRBJ2-7,TRBV19,.,TGTGCCAGTAGTATGGGACAACCCTACGAGCAGTACTTC,CASSMGQPYEQYF
TRBD1,TRBJ2-7,TRBV9,.,TGTGCCAGCAGCGTAGTCGGGACAGGGGTCGACGAGCAGTACTTC,CASSVVGTGVDEQYF
TRBD2,TRBJ2-7,TRBV5-8,once,TGTGCCAGCAGCCCGGGGGGCTACGAGCAGTACTTC,CASSPGGYEQYF
TRBD2,TRBJ2-2,TRBV5-1,.,TGCGCCAGCAGCTGGCCGGGGACTAGCGGGAGTCAGGACACCGGGGAGCTGTTTTTT,CASSWPGTSGSQDTGELFF
.,TRBJ1-2,TRBV4-3,.,TGCGCCAGCAGCCCAGGGTCCGCTACTTTCTATGGCTACACCTTC,CASSPGSATFYGYTF
.,TRBJ2-7,TRBV7-8,.,TGTGCCAGCAGCCCTACAGGGTACGGGTACGAGCAGTACTTC,CASSPTGYGYEQYF
TRBD1,TRBJ2-1,TRBV2,.,TGTGCCAGCAGAAGGACAGGGGTCGGGCAGTTCTTC,CASRRTGVGQFF
TRBD2,TRBJ2-3,TRBV27,.,TGTGCCAGCAGTCTCCTGGGTGGGAGGGGCACAGATACGCAGTATTTT,CASSLLGGRGTDTQYF
.,TRBJ2-7,TRBV6-5,.,TGTGCCAGCAGCCCGGACATATTTTACGAGCAGTACTTC,CASSPDIFYEQYF
.,TRBJ2-7,TRBV18,.,TGTGCCAGCTCACCAAAGGACAGTAACGAGCAGTACTTC,CASSPKDSNEQYF
TRBD1,TRBJ2-3,TRBV28,.,TGTGCCAGCAGGTACAACAGGGGGGATACGCAGTATTTT,CASRYNRGDTQYF
.,TRBJ2-2,TRBV9,.,TGTGCCAGCAGCGCCCGATCGGCGGGATGGGCCGGGGAGCTGTTTTTT,CASSARSAGWAGELFF
.,TRBJ1-3,TRBV5-8,.,TGTGCCAGCAGCTTGGCGGGGGGCTCTGGAAACACCATATATTTT,CASSLAGGSGNTIYF
TRBD1,TRBJ2-7,TRBV4-1,.,TGCGCCAGCAGCAAGGGACAGGGGGTATCCTACGAGCAGTACTTC,CASSKGQGVSYEQYF
.,TRBJ2-3,TRBV27,.,TGTGCCAGCAGTTTTAAGCTAGCAGGAGATACGCAGTATTTT,CASSFKLAGDTQYF
.,TRBJ2-1,TRBV28,.,TGTGCCAGCAGTTTACTAGTATACAATGAGCAGTTCTTC,CASSLLVYNEQFF
TRBD2,TRBJ2-5,TRBV6-5,.,TGTGCCAGCAGGCTCCAAAGGACTAGCACCGAGACCCAGTACTTC,CASRLQRTSTETQYF
.,TRBJ2-3,TRBV7-6,.,TGTGCCAGCAGCCCCCCAGACACTGTACAGTATTTT,CASSPPDTVQYF
.,TRBJ2-7,TRBV6-5,.,TGTGCCAGCAGTTGGGGCGGGCGCGGGGCGTCCGAGCAGTACTTC,CASSWGGRGASEQYF
.,TRBJ1-1,TRBV5-5,.,TGCGCCAGCAGCCAAATTCTTGGGACGGTTGAAGCTTTCTTT,CASSQILGTVEAFF
.,TRBJ2-7,TRBV19,.,TGTGCCAGTAGTATAGGGGGAGCTGGCGAGCAGTACTTC,CASSIGGAGEQYF
TRBD2,TRBJ2-2,TRBV2,.,TGTGCCAGCAGTGATGGCGCTAGCGGGAGTGGGGAGCTGTTTTTT,CASSDGASGSGELFF
.,TRBJ2-6,TRBV19,.,TGTGCCAGTAGTATAGATGCAGGGACCGGGGCCAACGTCCTGACTTTC,CASSIDAGTGANVLTF
.,TRBJ2-6,TRBV27,.,TGTGCCAGCAGTTTATACAAATCTGGGGCCAACGTCCTGACTTTC,CASSLYKSGANVLTF
.,TRBJ1-3,TRBV28,.,TGTGCCAGCAGTTTGGGACCCAGCGGAGGGCGCTCTGGAAACACCATATATTTT,CASSLGPSGGRSGNTIYF
.,TRBJ2-7,TRBV19,.,TGTGCCAGTAGTACTGAATCGACCTGGGGCGAGCAGTACTTC,CASSTESTWGEQYF
.,TRBJ2-3,TRBV28,once,TGTGCCAGCAGCCCCTCAGATACGCAGTATTTT,CASSPSDTQYF
.,TRBJ1-2,TRBV28,.,TGTGCCAGCAGTTTATTGGGGACACCCGATGGCTACACCTTC,CASSLLGTPDGYTF
TRBD1,TRBJ2-2,TRBV7-9,.,TGTGCCAGCAGCTTAAACCGGATAGGCAGGGGGCACACCGGGGAGCTGTTTTTT,CASSLNRIGRGHTGELFF
.,TRBJ2-2,TRBV10-2,.,TGCGCCAGCAGTGAGTACCCCAACACCGGGGAGCTGTTTTTT,CASSEYPNTGELFF
TRBD1,TRBJ2-2,TRBV4-3,.,TGCGCCAGCAGCCCTTCAACAAGGGCAGTACAGGGGGTCACCGGGGAGCTGTTTTTT,CASSPSTRAVQGVTGELFF
.,TRBJ2-4,TRBV4-3,.,TGCGCCAGCAGCCAAGACCGAATAGCCAAAAACATTCAGTACTTC,CASSQDRIAKNIQYF
TRBD2,TRBJ2-5,TRBV7-9,.,TGTGCCAGCAGTTCATGGACTAGCGGGACACTCGGGGAGACCCAGTACTTC,CASSSWTSGTLGETQYF
.,TRBJ2-1,TRBV28,.,TGTGCCAGCAGTTTATTGGCGGGATCCTACAATGAGCAGTTCTTC,CASSLLAGSYNEQFF
.,TRBJ1-3,TRBV14,.,TGTGCCAGCAGCCAAGATTTGGGAACTGGAAACACCATATATTTT,CASSQDLGTGNTIYF
.,TRBJ1-2,TRBV28,medium-sized,TGTGCCAGCAGTTTGGTGGGCAGGGGAGGTGGCTACACCTTC,CASSLVGRGGGYTF
.,TRBJ2-7,TRBV10-2,.,TGCGCCAGCAGTGAACTACAGGGAGGGAGCTACGAGCAGTACTTC,CASSELQGGSYEQYF
TRBD2,TRBJ2-4,TRBV28,few,TGTGCCAGCAGATGGACTAGCGGGAGGGTGAGCATTCAGTACTTC,CASRWTSGRVSIQYF
.,TRBJ2-3,TRBV9,.,TGTGCCAGCAGCGTAGATGGAGGGAGCGCAGATACGCAGTATTTT,CASSVDGGSADTQYF